The clone carrying this T cell receptor (beta chain) was recorded once. The record originates from a study of blood T cell repertoires in COVID-19. Across the whole study: PBMCs, B-cell-depleted T cells, or T cells were the source of the cDNA or gDNA that made up the material.

This CDR3 has 15 amino acids. CDR1 and CDR2 (germline): ENHRY, SYGVKD. V gave up 2 bases and J gave up 4 bases; unmatched junction bases: 4. The assay was immunoSEQ multiplex PCR, and TCRdb's table has in-frame clones only and misses some. The data hold some 280,000 clones, with about nine tenths observed a single time. The chain joins TRBV10-3 to TRBJ1-3, with TRBD1 identical over 8 bases. The sequencing sample was made of peripheral blood. The origin of this receptor is a woman between 35 and 50 years old who had recovered from COVID-19. CDR3 protein: CAISEPTGVGNTIYF. In DNA, the CDR3 is TGTGCCATCAGTGAGCCGACAGGGGTCGGAAACACCATATATTTT.